This entry lists 17 T cell receptor beta chains sequenced from one sample in a study of CD4 T cells in relation to SARS-CoV-2 and coronaviruses. Measured with immunoSEQ multiplex PCR; TCRdb has only the in-frame clones, and not every one. The sample lists more than 35,000 clones, 77% occurring once. Antigens of these TCRs are unknown. The sequencing input was memory CD4+ T cells from PBMCs, cultured in vitro. Source of these receptors: an adult with COVID-19.

J is TRBJ2-1 and V is TRBV4-3; TRBD2 matches 13 bases. The CDR3 sequence is 18 residues long. V lost 0 bases and J lost 5; bases outside the gene matches: 7. The V gene's germline CDR1 is LGHNA and CDR2 YSLEER. CDR3 residues: CASSQEGTSGIRNNEQFF. The CDR3 nucleotides are TGCGCCAGCAGCCAAGAGGGGACTAGCGGGATTCGAAACAATGAGCAGTTCTTC.

This clone is a singleton in its sample. This rearrangement joins TRBV12-3 or TRBV12-4 to TRBJ2-2, with no clear D. CDR3 length: 13 residues. Trimming removed 6 bases from V and 1 base from J, with 6 bases in between. The CDR3 DNA follows: TGTGCCAGCAGCTATGAGAACACCGGGGAGCTGTTTTTT. Translation gives CASSYENTGELFF.

The chain carries TRBV4-2 and TRBJ1-5, with 7 bases matching TRBD1. Germline assignment: CDR1 LGHNA and CDR2 YNFKEQ. This CDR3 has 15 residues. J lost 5 bases, V lost 3 bases, and 7 bases had no gene match. CDR3 amino acids: CASSQPGQPDQPQHF. The CDR3 DNA sequence: TGTGCCAGCAGCCAGCCGGGACAGCCGGATCAGCCCCAGCATTTT.

V is TRBV19 and J is TRBJ2-5; perhaps TRBD1 as D (5 bases). Germline V gene data show CDR1 as LNHDA and CDR2 as SQIVND (reference sequence). CDR3 size: 13 residues. Trimming left V 6 bases short and J 4 bases short, with 12 bases between. CDR3 loop: CASRDTGVETQYF. CDR3 coding DNA: TGTGCCAGTAGGGATACAGGAGTAGAGACCCAGTACTTC.

This chain connects TRBV11-3 to TRBJ2-3; TRBD1 might be the D (6 bases). V shed 5 bases and J shed 0 bases, with 9 bases lying between them. This CDR3 comprises 14 residues. The germline CDR1 and CDR2 sequences are SGHNT and YENEEA. CDR3 DNA sequence: TGTGCCAGCAGCCCCAGGGGCAGCACAGATACGCAGTATTTT. It encodes CASSPRGSTDTQYF.

The J gene is TRBJ2-1, the V gene TRBV18, with TRBD2 identical over 9 bases. CDR3 length equals 15 residues. V shed 3 bases, J shed 10 bases, and the junction held 10 bases outside the gene matches. Germline assignment: CDR1 KGHSH and CDR2 LQKENI. The CDR3 region is CASSPGTSWSGEQFF. The CDR3 region has the DNA TGTGCCAGCTCACCCGGGACTAGCTGGTCCGGGGAGCAGTTCTTC.

This sequence joins TRBV5-1 and TRBJ2-5, with 11 bases matching TRBD1. The V segment lost 7 bases and the J segment 5 bases; nucleotides outside the gene matches: 7. The CDR3 consists of 14 residues. CDR1 and CDR2 (germline): SGHRS, YFSETQ. As DNA, the CDR3 is TGCGCCAGCGGACGGGACAGGGGGTCTGAGACCCAGTACTTC. Translation: CASGRDRGSETQYF.

V usage is TRBV19 and J usage is TRBJ2-2; 8 bases agree with TRBD2. CDR1 LNHDA and CDR2 SQIVND come from the germline V gene (reference sequence). V trimming: 5 bases; J trimming: 0 bases; junction bases outside the gene matches: 8. The CDR3 has 17 amino acids. The chain's CDR3 is CASSGLAGNANTGELFF. DNA of the CDR3: TGTGCCAGTAGTGGGCTAGCGGGTAATGCGAACACCGGGGAGCTGTTTTTT.

The chain links TRBV5-1 to TRBJ1-2; D gene unclear. The germline V gene has CDR1 SGHRS and CDR2 YFSETQ. This CDR3 has 14 amino acids. The V end lost 0 bases, the J end lost 0 bases, and 6 bases lay between the germline ends. CDR3 bases: TGCGCCAGCAGCTTGGACGGACCTAACTATGGCTACACCTTC. This translates into CASSLDGPNYGYTF. The variable domain in full, completed from reference TRBV5-1 and TRBJ1-2, reads KAGVTQTPRYLIKTRGQQVTLSCSPISGHRSVSWYQQTPGQGLQFLFEYFSETQRNKGNFPGRFSGRQFSNSRSEMNVSTLELGDSALYLCASSLDGPNYGYTFGSGTRLTVV.

The genes are TRBV18 and TRBJ1-2; D is uncertain. V lost 0 bases, J lost 2 bases, and 10 bases lay in between. This CDR3 has 15 residues. CDR1 and CDR2 from the germline V gene are KGHSH and LQKENI. CDR3 loop: CASSPPLTANYGYTF. The DNA for the CDR3 is TGTGCCAGCTCACCACCGCTAACAGCGAACTATGGCTACACCTTC.

The chain uses TRBV10-3 and TRBJ2-5; 11 nucleotides match TRBD2. Trimming removed 2 bases from V and 2 bases from J; junction bases left unmatched: 4. The germline gives CDR1 ENHRY, CDR2 SYGVKD. The CDR3 runs 16 residues. CDR3 nucleotide sequence: TGTGCCATCAGTGAGCCAAGACTAGCGGGACAAGAGACCCAGTACTTC. Its protein product is CAISEPRLAGQETQYF.

This chain links TRBV20-1 with TRBJ2-7, with D possibly TRBD1 on 5 matching bases. CDR3 length: 13 amino acids. Looked up from germline, CDR1 is DFQATT and CDR2 is SNEGSKA (reference sequence). Trimming removed 3 bases at V and 3 bases at J, with 12 bases between. The CDR3 sequence: CSASRGARYEQYF. In DNA form, the CDR3 reads TGCAGTGCTAGTCGTGGGGCTCGCTACGAGCAGTACTTC.

The chain has TRBV28 and TRBJ2-1; TRBD2 aligns across 7 bases. Germline-derived CDR1 and CDR2 are MDHEN and SYDVKM. Germline trimming cut 3 bases from V and 0 bases from J; bases unmatched to any gene: 2. The CDR3 totals 15 residues. CDR3 loop: CASSFGGSSYNEQFF. CDR3 bases: TGTGCCAGCAGTTTCGGCGGGAGCTCCTACAATGAGCAGTTCTTC.

In this sample, this clone turned up once. CDR3 residues: CASRDRDTGELFF. The CDR3 DNA follows: TGTGCCAGCAGAGACAGGGACACCGGGGAGCTGTTTTTT. The chain combines TRBV6-4 with TRBJ2-2, with 7 bases fitting TRBD1. V dropped 6 bases and J dropped 3; count of bases not matched to a gene: 1. Per germline, CDR1 MRHNA and CDR2 SNTAGT. The CDR3 spans 13 residues.

V and J are TRBV5-1 and TRBJ1-1, with D maybe TRBD1 (6 bases). This CDR3 has 14 residues. Germline CDR1 reads SGHRS; CDR2 reads YFSETQ. The V end was cut by 0 bases, the J end by 11 bases, with 17 bases between. CDR3: CASSLGMGALTAFF. The DNA of the CDR3 is TGCGCCAGCAGCTTGGGAATGGGGGCCCTTACCGCTTTCTTT.

The gene calls are TRBV6-6 and TRBJ2-1; D is unclear. Germline V gives CDR1 MNHNY, CDR2 SVGAGI (reference sequence). The CDR3 totals 13 residues. V gave up 6 bases and J gave up 7 bases, with 13 bases separating them. As DNA, the CDR3 is TGTGCCAGCAGCCCCCAAGGAGTGAATGAGCAGTTCTTC. The encoded protein is CASSPQGVNEQFF.

The J gene is TRBJ2-5, the V gene TRBV9; weak D call: TRBD1 (6 bases). V was clipped by 0 bases and J by 3 bases, with 21 bases between them. Germline V CDR1 and CDR2: SGDLS, YYNGEE. This CDR3 is built from 18 residues. The CDR3 DNA follows: TGTGCCAGCAGCGTAGCTACGTCGGGCAGGGGCCCTGAAGAGACCCAGTACTTC. Translation: CASSVATSGRGPEETQYF.